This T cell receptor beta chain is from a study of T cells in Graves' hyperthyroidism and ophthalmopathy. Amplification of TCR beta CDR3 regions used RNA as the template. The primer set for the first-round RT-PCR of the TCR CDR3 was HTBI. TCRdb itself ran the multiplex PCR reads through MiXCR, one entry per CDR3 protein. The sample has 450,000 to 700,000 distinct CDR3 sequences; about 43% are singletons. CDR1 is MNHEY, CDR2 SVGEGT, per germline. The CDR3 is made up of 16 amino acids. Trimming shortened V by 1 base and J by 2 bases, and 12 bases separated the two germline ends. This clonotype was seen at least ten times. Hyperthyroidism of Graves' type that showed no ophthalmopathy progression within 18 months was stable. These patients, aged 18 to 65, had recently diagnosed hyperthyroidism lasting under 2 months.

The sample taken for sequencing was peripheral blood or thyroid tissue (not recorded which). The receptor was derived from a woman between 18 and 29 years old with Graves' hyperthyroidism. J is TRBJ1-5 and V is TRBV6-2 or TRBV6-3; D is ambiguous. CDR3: CASSYYNPGGNQPQHF. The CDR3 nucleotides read TGTGCCAGCAGTTACTACAACCCGGGAGGCAATCAGCCCCAGCATTTT.